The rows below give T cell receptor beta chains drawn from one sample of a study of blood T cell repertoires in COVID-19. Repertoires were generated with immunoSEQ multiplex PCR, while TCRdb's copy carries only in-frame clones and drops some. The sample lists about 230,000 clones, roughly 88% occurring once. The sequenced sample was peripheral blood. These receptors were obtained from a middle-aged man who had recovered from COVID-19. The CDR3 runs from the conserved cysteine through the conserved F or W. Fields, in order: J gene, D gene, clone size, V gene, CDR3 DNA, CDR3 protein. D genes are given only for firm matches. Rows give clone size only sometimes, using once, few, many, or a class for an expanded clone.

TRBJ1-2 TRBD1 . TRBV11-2 TGTGCCAGCAGCTTGCCGACAGGGAACTATGGCTACACCTTC CASSLPTGNYGYTF
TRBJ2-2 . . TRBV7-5 TGTGTCAGAAGCTTAGGACTAGCGGGAGGCCCGAACACCGGGGAGCTGTTTTTT CVRSLGLAGGPNTGELFF
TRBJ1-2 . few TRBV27 TGTGCCAGCAACCGCGGGGGAGATAACTATGGCTACACCTTC CASNRGGDNYGYTF
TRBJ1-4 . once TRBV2 TGTGCCAGCCACCGGGTCGCGGGTTACGAAAAACTGTTTTTT CASHRVAGYEKLFF
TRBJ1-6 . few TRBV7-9 TGTGCCAGCAGCTTAGCGTCAGATTCACCCCTCCACTTT CASSLASDSPLHF
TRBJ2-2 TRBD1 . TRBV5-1 TGCGCCAGCACAGGGACAGGGGACACCGGGGAGCTGTTTTTT CASTGTGDTGELFF
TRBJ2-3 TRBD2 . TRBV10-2 TGCGCCAGCAGTCCTGGGAGGGACTTAGATACGCAGTATTTT CASSPGRDLDTQYF
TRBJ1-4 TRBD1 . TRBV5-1 TGCGCCAGCAGCGACTGGGGAACAGGGGGCACTAATGAAAAACTGTTTTTT CASSDWGTGGTNEKLFF
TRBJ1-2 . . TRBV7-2 TGTGCCAGCAGCCTAATATGGACAGCCCTTGGTAACTATGGCTACACCTTC CASSLIWTALGNYGYTF
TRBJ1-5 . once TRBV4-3 TGCGCCAGCAGCCAAAATAGAGGGCAACGGAATCAGCCCCAGCATTTT CASSQNRGQRNQPQHF
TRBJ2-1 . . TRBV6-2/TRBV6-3 TGTGCCAGCAGTTACGCCCCGGGACTGACAAACAATGAGCAGTTCTTC CASSYAPGLTNNEQFF
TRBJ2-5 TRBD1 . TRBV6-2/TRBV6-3 TGTGCCAGCAGCAAACAGGGGGCGAGTGAAGAGACCCAGTACTTC CASSKQGASEETQYF
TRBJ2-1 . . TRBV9 TGTGCCAGCAGCTCAAGACAGTTCCCCGGTCACAATGAGCAGTTCTTC CASSSRQFPGHNEQFF
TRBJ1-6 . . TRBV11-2 TGTGCCAGCAGCCTTGACGGAGATTCACCCCTCCACTTT CASSLDGDSPLHF
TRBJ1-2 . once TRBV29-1 TGCAGCGTTGAGGGAGGTGGCTACACCTTC CSVEGGGYTF
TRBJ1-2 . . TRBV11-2 TGTGCCAGCAGCATAAGACAAATAACTAACTATGGCTACACCTTC CASSIRQITNYGYTF
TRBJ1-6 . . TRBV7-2 TGTGCCAGCAGCCTAACTTATGGTTCACCCCTCCACTTT CASSLTYGSPLHF